The 10 T cell receptor beta chains below come from one sample, sequenced in a study of type 1 and type 2 diabetes patients. PCR was run on genomic DNA. Multiplex PCR with 30 forward and 13 reverse primers amplified the TCR beta CDR3. TCRdb itself ran the multiplex PCR reads through MiXCR, one entry per CDR3 protein. The repertoire consists of 270,000 or so distinct CDR3 sequences, with roughly 50% occurring once and the leading ten covering approximately 15%. Sequencing was done on a sample of peripheral blood mononuclear cells (PBMCs). Receptor source: a man younger than 30 with type 2 diabetes.

This clonotype has just a few counts. V usage is TRBV5-1 and J usage is TRBJ1-1, with D tentatively TRBD1 (5 bases). Germline assignment: CDR1 SGHRS and CDR2 YFSETQ. The CDR3 is 13 residues long. V lost 4 bases and J 6 bases, leaving 13 bases between the germline ends. CDR3: CASSLGAVPEAFF. The CDR3 DNA reads TGCGCCAGCAGCCTCGGGGCTGTACCTGAAGCTTTCTTT.

On this clonotype: A read error may explain this, as a much larger clone is one base away. The genes are TRBV7-8 and TRBJ2-7; 10 bases are shared with TRBD2. This CDR3 contains 15 residues. Germline CDR1 reads SGHVS; CDR2 reads FQNEAQ. The CDR3 DNA follows: TGCGCCAGCAGTTATCGAGCGGGAGGGCCAGGCGAGCAGTACTTC. Its protein is CASSYRAGGPGEQYF.

On this clonotype itself: This may arise from a read error, as a much more abundant clone is one base away. The chain employs TRBV30 and TRBJ1-6; D remains ambiguous. In germline, CDR1 is GTSNPN, CDR2 SVGIG (reference sequence). This CDR3 region has 15 residues. The CDR3 DNA follows: TGTGCCTGGTCCACATCGATCCCGTATAATCCACCCCTCCACTTT. Its protein product is CAWSTSIPYNPPLHF.

This clonotype was seen a few times. V and J are TRBV19 and TRBJ1-1; D gene unclear. The CDR3 extends over 16 amino acids. Germline V lookup: CDR1 LNHDA, CDR2 SQIVND (reference sequence). Trimming took off 7 bases at V and 1 base at J, with 19 bases between the two ends. The CDR3 spells CASTPRSRASNTEAFF. CDR3 bases: TGTGCCAGTACCCCCCGGTCGAGGGCGTCGAACACTGAAGCTTTCTTT.

This clonotype has just a few counts. The V gene is TRBV28, the J gene TRBJ1-2; 8 bases are a match to TRBD1. The CDR3 spans 12 residues. The germline V gene encodes CDR1 MDHEN and CDR2 SYDVKM. The V gene end was trimmed by 5 bases and the J gene end by 7 bases; junction bases not matched to a gene: 3. CDR3 bases: TGTGCCAGCAGTCCTGGACAGGGTGGCTACACCTTC. As protein: CASSPGQGGYTF.

This clonotype was picked up a small number of times. This chain uses TRBV30 with TRBJ1-1; D not certain. Trimming took off 3 bases at V and 5 bases at J, with 10 bases between the two ends. CDR3 size: 12 residues. Germline CDR1 reads GTSNPN; CDR2 reads SVGIG (reference sequence). CDR3 coding DNA: TGTGCCTGGAGCGATGGGTGGACTGAAGCTTTCTTT. It translates to CAWSDGWTEAFF.

This chain connects TRBV19 to TRBJ2-7; the match to TRBD1 covers 9 bases. Germline-derived CDR1 and CDR2 are LNHDA and SQIVND (reference sequence). J was trimmed by 0 bases and V by 6 bases; bases with no gene match: 6. CDR3 length: 15 residues. CDR3 protein: CASRTGQGGSYEQYF. Written as DNA, the CDR3 is TGTGCCAGTAGGACGGGACAGGGCGGCTCCTACGAGCAGTACTTC.

Worth noting for this clonotype: An end of the junction differs from the germline gene, which may be a read error. The J gene is TRBJ2-3, the V gene TRBV2, with D perhaps TRBD1 (6 bases). This CDR3 is built from 15 residues. Germline loops: CDR1 SNHLY, CDR2 FYNNEI. The CDR3, as DNA: TGTGCCAGCAGCGGAAGGGGCAGGGGTACAGTTACGCAGTATTTT. Its translation is CASSGRGRGTVTQYF.

This clonotype came up once. This chain uses TRBV7-6 with TRBJ2-7; 8 nucleotides align to TRBD2. The V gene end was trimmed by 1 base and the J gene end by 10 bases; junction bases not matched to a gene: 6. The CDR3 has 13 amino acids. Germline lookup yields CDR1 SGHVS and CDR2 FNYEAQ. This chain's CDR3 is CASSLDPAGDQYF. The CDR3 coding sequence is TGTGCCAGCAGCTTAGATCCAGCGGGAGATCAGTACTTC.

A few counts support this clonotype. One end of the junction does not line up with germline, which may come from a read error. The CDR3 DNA reads as TGTGCCAGCACCCCAGGCACCCCGAACACTGAAACTTTCTTT. Amino acid sequence: CASTPGTPNTETFF. This chain joins TRBV27 and TRBJ1-1; D ambiguous. Germline V gene lookup returns CDR1 MNHEY and CDR2 SMNVEV (reference sequence). The CDR3 has 14 amino acids.